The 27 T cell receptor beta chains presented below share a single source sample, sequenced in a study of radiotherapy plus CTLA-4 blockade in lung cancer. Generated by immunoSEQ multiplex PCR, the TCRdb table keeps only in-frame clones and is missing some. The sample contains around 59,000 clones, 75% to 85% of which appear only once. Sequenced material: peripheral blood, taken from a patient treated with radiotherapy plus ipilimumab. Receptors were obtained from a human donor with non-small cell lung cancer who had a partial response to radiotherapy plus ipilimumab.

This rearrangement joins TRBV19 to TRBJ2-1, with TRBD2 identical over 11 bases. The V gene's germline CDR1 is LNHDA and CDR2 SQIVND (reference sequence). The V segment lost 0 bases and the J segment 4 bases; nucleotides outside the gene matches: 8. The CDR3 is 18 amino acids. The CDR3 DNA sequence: TGTGCCAGTAGTATAGACGAACCTAGCGGGGGGCGTTACAATGAGCAGTTCTTC. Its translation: CASSIDEPSGGRYNEQFF.

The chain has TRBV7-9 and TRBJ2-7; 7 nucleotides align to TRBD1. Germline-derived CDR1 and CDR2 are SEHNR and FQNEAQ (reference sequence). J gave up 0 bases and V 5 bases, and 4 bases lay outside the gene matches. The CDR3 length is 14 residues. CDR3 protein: CASSPGTVSYEQYF. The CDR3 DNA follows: TGTGCCAGCAGCCCCGGGACAGTCTCCTACGAGCAGTACTTC.

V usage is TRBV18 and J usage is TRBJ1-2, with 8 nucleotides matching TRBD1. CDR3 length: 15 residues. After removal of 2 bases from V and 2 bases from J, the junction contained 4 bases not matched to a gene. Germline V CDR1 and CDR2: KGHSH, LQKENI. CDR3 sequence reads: CASSPSRTGNYGYTF. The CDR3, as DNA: TGTGCCAGCTCACCATCCAGGACAGGGAACTATGGCTACACCTTC. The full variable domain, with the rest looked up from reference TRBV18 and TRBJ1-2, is NAGVMQNPRHLVRRRGQEARLRCSPMKGHSHVYWYRQLPEEGLKFMVYLQKENIIDESGMPKERFSAEFPKEGPSILRIQQVVRGDSAAYFCASSPSRTGNYGYTFGSGTRLTVV.

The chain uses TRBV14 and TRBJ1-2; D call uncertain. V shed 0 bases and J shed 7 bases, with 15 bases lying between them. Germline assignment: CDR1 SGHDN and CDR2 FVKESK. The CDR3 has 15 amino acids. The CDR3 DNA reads TGTGCCAGCAGCCAAGACCTCGGAGACGTGAGTGGCTACACCTTC. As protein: CASSQDLGDVSGYTF.

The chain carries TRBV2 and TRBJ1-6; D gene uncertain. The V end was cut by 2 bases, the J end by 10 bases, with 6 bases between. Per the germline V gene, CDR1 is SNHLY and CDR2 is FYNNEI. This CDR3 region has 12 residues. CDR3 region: CASSEPGSPLHF. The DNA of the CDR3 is TGTGCCAGCAGTGAACCAGGCTCACCCCTCCACTTT.

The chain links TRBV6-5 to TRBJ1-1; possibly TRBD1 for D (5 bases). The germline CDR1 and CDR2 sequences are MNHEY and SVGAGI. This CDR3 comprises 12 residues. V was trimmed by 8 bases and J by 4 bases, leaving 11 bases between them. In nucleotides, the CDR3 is TGTGCCAGCGTTGGGGCGACCACTGAAGCTTTCTTT. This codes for CASVGATTEAFF.

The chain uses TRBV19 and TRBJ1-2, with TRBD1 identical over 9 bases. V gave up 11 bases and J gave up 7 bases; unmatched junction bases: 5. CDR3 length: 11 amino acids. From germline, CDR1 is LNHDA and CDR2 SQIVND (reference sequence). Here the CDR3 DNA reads TGTGCCCTGAGGACAGGGGCTGGCTACACCTTC. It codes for CALRTGAGYTF. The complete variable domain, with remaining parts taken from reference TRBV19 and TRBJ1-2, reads DGGITQSPKYLFRKEGQNVTLSCEQNLNHDAMYWYRQDPGQGLRLIYYSQIVNDFQKGDIAEGYSVSREKKESFPLTVTSAQKNPTAFYLCALRTGAGYTFGSGTRLTVV.

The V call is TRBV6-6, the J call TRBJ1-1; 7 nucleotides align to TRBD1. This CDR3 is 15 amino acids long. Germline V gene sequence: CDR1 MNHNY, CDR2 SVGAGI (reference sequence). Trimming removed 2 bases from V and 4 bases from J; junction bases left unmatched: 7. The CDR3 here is CASSYADRETTEAFF. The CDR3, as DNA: TGTGCCAGCAGTTACGCTGACAGGGAGACCACTGAAGCTTTCTTT.

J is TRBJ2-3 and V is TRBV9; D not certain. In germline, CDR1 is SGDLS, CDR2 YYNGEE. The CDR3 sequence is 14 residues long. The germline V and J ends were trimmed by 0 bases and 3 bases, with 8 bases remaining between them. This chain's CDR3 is CASSVGPATDTQYF. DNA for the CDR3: TGTGCCAGCAGCGTAGGCCCCGCGACAGATACGCAGTATTTT.

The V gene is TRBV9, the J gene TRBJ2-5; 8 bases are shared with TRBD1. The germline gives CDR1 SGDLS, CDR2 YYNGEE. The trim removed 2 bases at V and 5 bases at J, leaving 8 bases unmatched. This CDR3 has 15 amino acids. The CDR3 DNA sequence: TGTGCCAGCAGCGTCTCGGGACAGGAGGTGGAGACCCAGTACTTC. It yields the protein CASSVSGQEVETQYF.

CDR3 DNA sequence: TGTGCCAGCAGTCCGAGGGGGGGTACCGGAAACACCATATATTTT. Translating gives CASSPRGGTGNTIYF. The rearrangement uses TRBV28 and TRBJ1-3, with D perhaps TRBD1 (6 bases). CDR1 MDHEN and CDR2 SYDVKM come from the germline V gene. This CDR3 spans 15 amino acids. V dropped 5 bases and J dropped 4 bases, with 15 bases sitting between them.

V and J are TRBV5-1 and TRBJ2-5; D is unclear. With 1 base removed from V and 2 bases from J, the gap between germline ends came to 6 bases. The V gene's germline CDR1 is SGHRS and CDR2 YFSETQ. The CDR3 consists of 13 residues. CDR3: CASSLRDQETQYF. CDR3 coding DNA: TGCGCCAGCAGCTTGAGAGATCAAGAGACCCAGTACTTC.

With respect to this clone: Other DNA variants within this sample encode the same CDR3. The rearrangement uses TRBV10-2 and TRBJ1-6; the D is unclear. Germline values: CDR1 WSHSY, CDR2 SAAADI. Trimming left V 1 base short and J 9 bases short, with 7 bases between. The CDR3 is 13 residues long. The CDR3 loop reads CASSEFISSPLHF. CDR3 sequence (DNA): TGCGCCAGCAGTGAGTTCATTAGTTCACCCCTCCACTTT.

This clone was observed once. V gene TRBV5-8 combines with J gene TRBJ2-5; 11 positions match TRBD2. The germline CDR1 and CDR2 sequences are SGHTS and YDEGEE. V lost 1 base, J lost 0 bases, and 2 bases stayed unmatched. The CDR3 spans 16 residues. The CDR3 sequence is CASSLSGLADQETQYF. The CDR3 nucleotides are TGTGCCAGCAGCTTGTCGGGACTAGCGGACCAAGAGACCCAGTACTTC.

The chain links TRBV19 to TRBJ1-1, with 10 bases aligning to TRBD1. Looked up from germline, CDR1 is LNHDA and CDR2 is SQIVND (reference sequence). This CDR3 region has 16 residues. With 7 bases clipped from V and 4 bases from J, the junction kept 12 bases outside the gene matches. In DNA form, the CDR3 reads TGTGCCAGTATAGTCCCCACGACAGGGGGCAGCACTGAAGCTTTCTTT. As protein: CASIVPTTGGSTEAFF.

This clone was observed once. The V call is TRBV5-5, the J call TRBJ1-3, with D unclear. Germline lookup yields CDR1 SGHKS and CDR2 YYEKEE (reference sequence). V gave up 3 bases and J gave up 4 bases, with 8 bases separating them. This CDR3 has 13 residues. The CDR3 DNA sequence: TGTGCCAGCAGCTCCCAAATGGGAAACACCATATATTTT. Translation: CASSSQMGNTIYF.

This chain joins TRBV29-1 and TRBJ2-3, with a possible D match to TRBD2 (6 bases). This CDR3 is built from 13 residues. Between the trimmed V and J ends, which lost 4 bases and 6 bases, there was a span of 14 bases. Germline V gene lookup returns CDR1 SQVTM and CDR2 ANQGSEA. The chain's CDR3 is CSVAGGGYDTQYF. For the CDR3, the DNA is TGCAGCGTTGCTGGTGGAGGGTACGATACGCAGTATTTT.

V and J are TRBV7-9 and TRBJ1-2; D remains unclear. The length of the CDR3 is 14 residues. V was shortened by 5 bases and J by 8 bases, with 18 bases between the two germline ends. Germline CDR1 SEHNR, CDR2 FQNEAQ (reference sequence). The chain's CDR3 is CASSPGSNPGGYTF. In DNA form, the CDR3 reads TGTGCCAGCAGCCCAGGATCTAACCCGGGAGGCTACACCTTC.

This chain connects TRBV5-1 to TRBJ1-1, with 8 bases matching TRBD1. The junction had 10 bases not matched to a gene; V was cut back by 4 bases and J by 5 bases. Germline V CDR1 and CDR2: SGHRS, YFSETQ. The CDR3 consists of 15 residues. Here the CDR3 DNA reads TGCGCCAGCAGCCCTAATACAGGGGGGCAGACTGAAGCTTTCTTT. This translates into CASSPNTGGQTEAFF.

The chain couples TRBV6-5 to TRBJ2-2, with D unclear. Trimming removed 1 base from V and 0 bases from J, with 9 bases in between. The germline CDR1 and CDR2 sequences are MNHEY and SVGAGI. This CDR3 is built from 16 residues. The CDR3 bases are TGTGCCAGCAGTTACTTGGAGCTTACGAACACCGGGGAGCTGTTTTTT. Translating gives CASSYLELTNTGELFF.

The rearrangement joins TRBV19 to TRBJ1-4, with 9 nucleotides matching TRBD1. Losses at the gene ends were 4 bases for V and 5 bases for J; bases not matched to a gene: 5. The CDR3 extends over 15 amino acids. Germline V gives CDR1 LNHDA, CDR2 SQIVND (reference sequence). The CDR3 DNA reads TGTGCCAGTAGTACCGGGACAGGGTTCAATGAAAAACTGTTTTTT. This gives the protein CASSTGTGFNEKLFF. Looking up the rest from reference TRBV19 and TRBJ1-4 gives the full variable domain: DGGITQSPKYLFRKEGQNVTLSCEQNLNHDAMYWYRQDPGQGLRLIYYSQIVNDFQKGDIAEGYSVSREKKESFPLTVTSAQKNPTAFYLCASSTGTGFNEKLFFGSGTQLSVL.

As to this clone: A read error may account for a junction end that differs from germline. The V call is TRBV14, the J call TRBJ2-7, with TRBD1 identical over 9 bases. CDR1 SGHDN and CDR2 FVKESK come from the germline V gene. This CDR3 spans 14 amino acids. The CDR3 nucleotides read TGTGCCAGCAGCCAGTCGGGACAGGGTTATATTTCGTCCTTC. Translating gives CASSQSGQGYISSF.

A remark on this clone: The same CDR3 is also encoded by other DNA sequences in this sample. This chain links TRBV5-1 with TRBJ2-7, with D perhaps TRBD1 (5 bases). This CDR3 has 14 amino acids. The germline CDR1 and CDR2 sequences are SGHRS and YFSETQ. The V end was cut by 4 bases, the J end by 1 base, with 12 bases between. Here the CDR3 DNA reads TGCGCCAGCAGCCAACAAGGGGTATCCTACGAGCAGTACTTC. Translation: CASSQQGVSYEQYF.

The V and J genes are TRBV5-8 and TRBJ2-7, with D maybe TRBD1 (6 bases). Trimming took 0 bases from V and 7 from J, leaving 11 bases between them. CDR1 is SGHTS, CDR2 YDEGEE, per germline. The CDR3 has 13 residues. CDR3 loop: CASSLVRGREQYF. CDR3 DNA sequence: TGTGCCAGCAGCTTGGTCAGGGGTCGAGAGCAGTACTTC.

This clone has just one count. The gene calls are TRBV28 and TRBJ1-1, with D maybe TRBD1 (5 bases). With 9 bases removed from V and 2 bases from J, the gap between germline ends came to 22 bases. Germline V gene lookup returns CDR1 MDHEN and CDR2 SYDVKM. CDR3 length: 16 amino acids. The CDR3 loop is CASKGLPGRGNTEAFF. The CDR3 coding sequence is TGTGCCAGTAAGGGGCTCCCCGGACGCGGAAACACTGAAGCTTTCTTT. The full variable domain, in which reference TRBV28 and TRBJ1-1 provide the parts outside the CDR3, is DVKVTQSSRYLVKRTGEKVFLECVQDMDHENMFWYRQDPGLGLRLIYFSYDVKMKEKGDIPEGYSVSREKKERFSLILESASTNQTSMYLCASKGLPGRGNTEAFFGQGTRLTVV.

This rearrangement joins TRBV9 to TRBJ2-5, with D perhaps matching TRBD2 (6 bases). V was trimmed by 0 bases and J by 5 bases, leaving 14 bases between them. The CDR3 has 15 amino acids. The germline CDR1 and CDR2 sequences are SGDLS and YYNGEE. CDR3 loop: CASSVGGGDGETQYF. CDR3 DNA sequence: TGTGCCAGCAGCGTAGGTGGAGGGGACGGCGAGACCCAGTACTTC.

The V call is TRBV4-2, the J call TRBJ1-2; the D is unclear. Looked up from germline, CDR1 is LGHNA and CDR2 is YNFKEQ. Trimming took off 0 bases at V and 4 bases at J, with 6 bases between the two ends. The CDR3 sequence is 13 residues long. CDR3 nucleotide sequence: TGTGCCAGCAGCCAAGATGGAGCCTATGGCTACACCTTC. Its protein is CASSQDGAYGYTF.